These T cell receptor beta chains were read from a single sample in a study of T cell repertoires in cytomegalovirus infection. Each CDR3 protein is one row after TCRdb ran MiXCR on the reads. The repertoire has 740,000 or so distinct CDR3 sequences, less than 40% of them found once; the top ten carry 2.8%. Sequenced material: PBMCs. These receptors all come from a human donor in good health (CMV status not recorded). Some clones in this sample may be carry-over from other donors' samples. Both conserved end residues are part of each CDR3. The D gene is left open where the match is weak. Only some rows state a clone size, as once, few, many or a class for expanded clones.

CDR3 DNA: TGTGCCAGCAGTTTATTCGACGGACCCTACGAGCAGTACTTC
CDR3 protein: CASSLFDGPYEQYF
V gene: TRBV12-3/TRBV12-4
J gene: TRBJ2-7
clone size: few
D gene: .

CDR3 DNA: TGTGCCAGTAGTATTGGGGCGACGAACACTGAAGCTTTCTTT
CDR3 protein: CASSIGATNTEAFF
V gene: TRBV19
J gene: TRBJ1-1
clone size: .
D gene: .

CDR3 DNA: TGTGCCAGCAGTGGTTCTCGACTAGCGGCTAACACAGATACGCAGTATTTT
CDR3 protein: CASSGSRLAANTDTQYF
V gene: TRBV2
J gene: TRBJ2-3
clone size: few
D gene: TRBD2

CDR3 DNA: TGTGCCAGCAGTTACGGTCAGGGACCTAATGAAAAACTGTTTTTT
CDR3 protein: CASSYGQGPNEKLFF
V gene: TRBV27
J gene: TRBJ1-4
clone size: few
D gene: .

CDR3 DNA: TGTGCCAGCAGTTCTCTCACAGGAGAGCCCCAGCATTTT
CDR3 protein: CASSSLTGEPQHF
V gene: TRBV6-6
J gene: TRBJ1-5
clone size: .
D gene: .

CDR3 DNA: TGTGCCAGTAGTATAACATCTGGTCAGCCGGCGTACAATGAGCAGTTCTTC
CDR3 protein: CASSITSGQPAYNEQFF
V gene: TRBV19
J gene: TRBJ2-1
clone size: .
D gene: .

CDR3 DNA: TGTGCCAGCAGGGGGGGGTGGGGAACCACCTACGAGCAGTACTTC
CDR3 protein: CASRGGWGTTYEQYF
V gene: TRBV28
J gene: TRBJ2-7
clone size: .
D gene: TRBD2

CDR3 DNA: TGTGCCAGGGATGCATTCCGGGACAGGGTATCCTACGAGCAGTACTTC
CDR3 protein: CARDAFRDRVSYEQYF
V gene: TRBV25-1
J gene: TRBJ2-7
clone size: .
D gene: TRBD1

CDR3 DNA: TGTGCCAGCAGCTTAGGGAACAGGGATGGCTACACCTTC
CDR3 protein: CASSLGNRDGYTF
V gene: TRBV7-2
J gene: TRBJ1-2
clone size: few
D gene: .

CDR3 DNA: TGTGCCAGCCTGCCCGGGACAGACTACCCTGGTGGTGGCTACACCTTC
CDR3 protein: CASLPGTDYPGGGYTF
V gene: TRBV6-6
J gene: TRBJ1-2
clone size: .
D gene: TRBD1

CDR3 DNA: TGTGCCAGCAGCTTAGTAGGAGCCAGGGACAGGGTTGTTGGGACTGAAGCTTTCTTT
CDR3 protein: CASSLVGARDRVVGTEAFF
V gene: TRBV7-8
J gene: TRBJ1-1
clone size: .
D gene: TRBD1

CDR3 DNA: TGTGCCAGCAGTACCCGAAGACATCTAAGCCCAGATACGCAGTATTTT
CDR3 protein: CASSTRRHLSPDTQYF
V gene: TRBV12-3/TRBV12-4
J gene: TRBJ2-3
clone size: few
D gene: .

CDR3 DNA: TGTGCCAGCGGTAACAGGGGGCTGGGCTATGGCTACACCTTC
CDR3 protein: CASGNRGLGYGYTF
V gene: TRBV12-3/TRBV12-4
J gene: TRBJ1-2
clone size: .
D gene: TRBD1

CDR3 DNA: TGTGCCAGCAGCGTAGACAGGAGGTCCTACGAGCAGTACTTC
CDR3 protein: CASSVDRRSYEQYF
V gene: TRBV9
J gene: TRBJ2-7
clone size: few
D gene: .

CDR3 DNA: TGTGCCAGCAGCCACGAACTGGGCAGGTTACTTATGAGAAAGACCCAGTACTTC
CDR3 protein: CASSHELGRLLMRKTQYF
V gene: TRBV11-2
J gene: TRBJ2-5
clone size: few
D gene: .

CDR3 DNA: TGTGCTAGTGGTTTGGTACTAGGGACGACCAACCCTGGAAACACCATATATTTT
CDR3 protein: CASGLVLGTTNPGNTIYF
V gene: TRBV12-5
J gene: TRBJ1-3
clone size: few
D gene: .

CDR3 DNA: TGTGCCAGCAGCTTAGTGCGCCCAGCGGGCACTGAAGCTTTCTTT
CDR3 protein: CASSLVRPAGTEAFF
V gene: TRBV11-2
J gene: TRBJ1-1
clone size: few
D gene: .

CDR3 DNA: TGTGCCAGCAGCTACGGACAGGGGGAGGCTGGCTACACCTTC
CDR3 protein: CASSYGQGEAGYTF
V gene: TRBV7-6
J gene: TRBJ1-2
clone size: many
D gene: TRBD1

CDR3 DNA: TGTGCCAGCAGCCACATAACCCCGACGGGCTATGGCTACACCTTC
CDR3 protein: CASSHITPTGYGYTF
V gene: TRBV7-2
J gene: TRBJ1-2
clone size: many
D gene: .

CDR3 DNA: TGTGCCAGCAGTTTTGGGACGGGAGCCGGCTACACCTTC
CDR3 protein: CASSFGTGAGYTF
V gene: TRBV27
J gene: TRBJ1-2
clone size: few
D gene: .

CDR3 DNA: TGCAGTGCTAGAAGGGTTCTGGCAAGCTCCTACAATGAGCAGTTCTTC
CDR3 protein: CSARRVLASSYNEQFF
V gene: TRBV20-1
J gene: TRBJ2-1
clone size: .
D gene: .

CDR3 DNA: TGTGCCAGCAGCTACTCGGGGGGGGCGGGAGCCAAAAACATTCAGTACTTC
CDR3 protein: CASSYSGGAGAKNIQYF
V gene: TRBV7-2
J gene: TRBJ2-4
clone size: many
D gene: TRBD2

CDR3 DNA: TGCAGCGTAGCCCGGGACTCACCAGTCAATGAGCAGTTCTTC
CDR3 protein: CSVARDSPVNEQFF
V gene: TRBV29-1
J gene: TRBJ2-1
clone size: .
D gene: .

CDR3 DNA: TGTGCCAGCAGCGACCCTTTGACAGGGGTAGGGACTGAAGCTTTCTTT
CDR3 protein: CASSDPLTGVGTEAFF
V gene: TRBV6-6
J gene: TRBJ1-1
clone size: .
D gene: TRBD1

CDR3 DNA: TGTGCCAGCAGCTTAGAGGTCGGGACAGGGGGCATGAACACTGAAGCTTTCTTT
CDR3 protein: CASSLEVGTGGMNTEAFF
V gene: TRBV7-2
J gene: TRBJ1-1
clone size: many
D gene: TRBD1

CDR3 DNA: TGTGCCAGCAGTGAAGGGACTAGCGGGAGGGCCTACGAGCAGTACTTC
CDR3 protein: CASSEGTSGRAYEQYF
V gene: TRBV6-1
J gene: TRBJ2-7
clone size: .
D gene: TRBD2

CDR3 DNA: TGTGCCAGCAGTTTGGGGTTAGCGGGAGGGCCGGGTGAGCAGTTCTTC
CDR3 protein: CASSLGLAGGPGEQFF
V gene: TRBV28
J gene: TRBJ2-1
clone size: .
D gene: TRBD2

CDR3 DNA: TGTGCCAGCAGCCGCCAGCGAGGGGGATCCAATGAGCAGTTCTTC
CDR3 protein: CASSRQRGGSNEQFF
V gene: TRBV7-2
J gene: TRBJ2-1
clone size: .
D gene: .

CDR3 DNA: TGCAGTGCTGCACCGGGGGGCCGAACCTACGAGCAGTACTTC
CDR3 protein: CSAAPGGRTYEQYF
V gene: TRBV20-1
J gene: TRBJ2-7
clone size: few
D gene: .

CDR3 DNA: TGTGCCTGGAGGGCAGGACACACTGAAGCTTTCTTT
CDR3 protein: CAWRAGHTEAFF
V gene: TRBV30
J gene: TRBJ1-1
clone size: few
D gene: .

CDR3 DNA: TGTGCCAGCATCGACAGGGCCCCCTACGAGCATTACTTC
CDR3 protein: CASIDRAPYEHYF
V gene: TRBV6-1
J gene: TRBJ2-7
clone size: .
D gene: TRBD1

CDR3 DNA: TGTGCCAGCAGCTCCCCTGGGGGGACAGGGCCGTTATGGGGCTACACCTTC
CDR3 protein: CASSSPGGTGPLWGYTF
V gene: TRBV5-4
J gene: TRBJ1-2
clone size: .
D gene: TRBD1

CDR3 DNA: TGCAGTGCTAGAGTTGGGACAGCCTTTAGCTCCTATAATTCACCCCTCCACTTT
CDR3 protein: CSARVGTAFSSYNSPLHF
V gene: TRBV20-1
J gene: TRBJ1-6
clone size: .
D gene: TRBD1

CDR3 DNA: TGTGCCAGCAGCTTAGGTTCAACAGGCGATAGGCCCCAGCATTTT
CDR3 protein: CASSLGSTGDRPQHF
V gene: TRBV7-2
J gene: TRBJ1-5
clone size: .
D gene: .

CDR3 DNA: TGTGCCAGCAGCCACGGAAGGGGAGCTTTCTTT
CDR3 protein: CASSHGRGAFF
V gene: TRBV7-8
J gene: TRBJ1-1
clone size: .
D gene: .

CDR3 DNA: TGTGCCAGCCATCCACAGACAGGGGGGGAAAAACTGTTTTTT
CDR3 protein: CASHPQTGGEKLFF
V gene: TRBV28
J gene: TRBJ1-4
clone size: .
D gene: TRBD1

CDR3 DNA: TGTGCCAGCAGCACCTCGTGGACAGGGGACACCGGGGAGCTGTTTTTT
CDR3 protein: CASSTSWTGDTGELFF
V gene: TRBV7-9
J gene: TRBJ2-2
clone size: many
D gene: TRBD1

CDR3 DNA: TGTGCCGGCAGGACAGTAGGTACCGGGGAGCTGTTTTTT
CDR3 protein: CAGRTVGTGELFF
V gene: TRBV6-6
J gene: TRBJ2-2
clone size: few
D gene: .

CDR3 DNA: TGTGCCAGCAGCCCCGGGGACGGAGGGCGCACAGATACGCAGTATTTT
CDR3 protein: CASSPGDGGRTDTQYF
V gene: TRBV6-8
J gene: TRBJ2-3
clone size: .
D gene: .

CDR3 DNA: TGCAGTGATAGAGATCGGAGAGAGATTACCTACGAGCAGTACTTC
CDR3 protein: CSDRDRREITYEQYF
V gene: TRBV20-1
J gene: TRBJ2-7
clone size: .
D gene: .

CDR3 DNA: TGTGCCAGCAGCGGGACAGCCAGCTCCTACGAGCAGTACTTC
CDR3 protein: CASSGTASSYEQYF
V gene: TRBV5-6
J gene: TRBJ2-7
clone size: few
D gene: TRBD1

CDR3 DNA: TGCGCCAGCAAGGACAGGGTCGACACCGGGGAGCTGTTTTTT
CDR3 protein: CASKDRVDTGELFF
V gene: TRBV4-1
J gene: TRBJ2-2
clone size: few
D gene: TRBD1

CDR3 DNA: TGCAGTGCCAGGACAGGGGTAACATACGAGCAGTACTTC
CDR3 protein: CSARTGVTYEQYF
V gene: TRBV20-1
J gene: TRBJ2-7
clone size: .
D gene: TRBD1

CDR3 DNA: TGCAGTGCTAGAGGGGGGGTCGAGCGGGAAGCCTACGAGCAGTACTTC
CDR3 protein: CSARGGVEREAYEQYF
V gene: TRBV20-1
J gene: TRBJ2-7
clone size: few
D gene: TRBD2

CDR3 DNA: TGTGCCAGCAGCTTAACTTCCTCTGGGGAGCAGTACTTC
CDR3 protein: CASSLTSSGEQYF
V gene: TRBV7-9
J gene: TRBJ2-7
clone size: few
D gene: .

CDR3 DNA: TGTGCCAGCAGCTCCCCCCGCGTATTTCGAGTGCAGTTCTTC
CDR3 protein: CASSSPRVFRVQFF
V gene: TRBV7-2
J gene: TRBJ2-1
clone size: few
D gene: .